These T cell receptor beta chains were read from a single sample in a study of CD8+ T cells in alopecia areata. Clones were read by immunoSEQ multiplex PCR, and TCRdb kept only the in-frame ones, dropping some. The top ten hold approximately 17% of the sample, which has about 40,000 clones, more than 90% seen once. The specimen was CD8+ T cells sorted from blood, collected at week 24, from a patient treated with tofacitinib. Receptors were obtained from a human donor with alopecia areata. Both conserved end residues are part of each CDR3. Each record gives: clone size, D gene, V gene, J gene, CDR3 protein, CDR3 DNA. A D gene is named only where the DNA matches it firmly. Size values are once, few and many counts, or a class for expanded clones, and some rows have none.

clone_size: .
d_call: .
v_call: TRBV9
j_call: TRBJ2-1
cdr3_aa: CASSVGQFSYNEQFF
cdr3_nt: TGTGCCAGCAGCGTAGGACAGTTTTCCTACAATGAGCAGTTCTTC

clone_size: .
d_call: .
v_call: TRBV29-1
j_call: TRBJ2-7
cdr3_aa: CSVELGDYEQYF
cdr3_nt: TGCAGCGTTGAATTGGGGGACTACGAGCAGTACTTC

clone_size: .
d_call: .
v_call: TRBV19
j_call: TRBJ2-1
cdr3_aa: CASSIHTEYNEQFF
cdr3_nt: TGTGCCAGTAGTATACATACAGAATACAATGAGCAGTTCTTC

clone_size: .
d_call: TRBD2
v_call: TRBV19
j_call: TRBJ2-7
cdr3_aa: CASSSYSGGTYEQYF
cdr3_nt: TGTGCCAGTAGTAGTTACAGCGGGGGTACCTACGAGCAGTACTTC

clone_size: .
d_call: TRBD1
v_call: TRBV30
j_call: TRBJ2-5
cdr3_aa: CACHPHGTGGEETQYF
cdr3_nt: TGTGCCTGCCACCCCCACGGGACAGGGGGCGAGGAGACCCAGTACTTC

clone_size: .
d_call: TRBD1
v_call: TRBV7-6
j_call: TRBJ1-1
cdr3_aa: CASSSPGQGENTEAFF
cdr3_nt: TGTGCCAGCAGCTCACCGGGACAGGGTGAGAACACTGAAGCTTTCTTT

clone_size: .
d_call: .
v_call: TRBV7-8
j_call: TRBJ2-3
cdr3_aa: CASSFLEGTTDTQYF
cdr3_nt: TGTGCCAGCAGCTTCTTAGAGGGGACCACAGATACGCAGTATTTT

clone_size: .
d_call: .
v_call: TRBV28
j_call: TRBJ2-2
cdr3_aa: CASSLFSRENTGELFF
cdr3_nt: TGTGCCAGCAGTTTATTCTCCAGGGAAAACACCGGGGAGCTGTTTTTT

clone_size: .
d_call: TRBD1
v_call: TRBV18
j_call: TRBJ2-3
cdr3_aa: CASSQGQDSTDTQYF
cdr3_nt: TGTGCCAGCTCGCAGGGACAGGACAGCACAGATACGCAGTATTTT

clone_size: .
d_call: TRBD1
v_call: TRBV29-1
j_call: TRBJ2-7
cdr3_aa: CSVEALTQGAYF
cdr3_nt: TGCAGCGTTGAAGCTCTCACACAGGGGGCGTACTTC

clone_size: once
d_call: .
v_call: TRBV4-2
j_call: TRBJ2-7
cdr3_aa: CASSQDFEDSSYEQYF
cdr3_nt: TGTGCCAGCAGCCAAGATTTCGAGGACAGCTCCTACGAGCAGTACTTC

clone_size: .
d_call: TRBD1
v_call: TRBV7-8
j_call: TRBJ2-7
cdr3_aa: CASSLVGTGYEQYF
cdr3_nt: TGTGCCAGCAGCTTAGTCGGGACAGGGTACGAGCAGTACTTC

clone_size: .
d_call: .
v_call: TRBV7-9
j_call: TRBJ2-1
cdr3_aa: CASSLDVERDEQFF
cdr3_nt: TGTGCCAGCAGCTTAGATGTAGAGCGCGATGAGCAGTTCTTC

clone_size: .
d_call: .
v_call: TRBV30
j_call: TRBJ2-7
cdr3_aa: CAWSEGRGRNEQYF
cdr3_nt: TGTGCCTGGAGCGAGGGGAGGGGGCGAAACGAGCAGTACTTC

clone_size: .
d_call: .
v_call: TRBV10-3
j_call: TRBJ2-5
cdr3_aa: CAISEIGSETQYF
cdr3_nt: TGTGCCATCAGTGAGATAGGGAGCGAGACCCAGTACTTC

clone_size: .
d_call: .
v_call: TRBV10-3
j_call: TRBJ2-3
cdr3_aa: CAISERTGREADTQYF
cdr3_nt: TGTGCTATCAGTGAGCGAACAGGGAGAGAGGCAGATACGCAGTATTTT

clone_size: .
d_call: TRBD2
v_call: TRBV27
j_call: TRBJ2-3
cdr3_aa: CASDLAGGSTDTQYF
cdr3_nt: TGTGCCAGCGACCTAGCGGGGGGGAGCACAGATACGCAGTATTTT

clone_size: .
d_call: TRBD1
v_call: TRBV7-2
j_call: TRBJ1-2
cdr3_aa: CASSLGDRTLDYGYTF
cdr3_nt: TGTGCCAGCAGCTTAGGGGACAGGACTTTAGACTATGGCTACACCTTC

clone_size: .
d_call: .
v_call: TRBV27
j_call: TRBJ2-7
cdr3_aa: CASNETPVGLSYEQYF
cdr3_nt: TGTGCCAGCAACGAGACGCCGGTGGGCCTCTCCTACGAGCAGTACTTC

clone_size: .
d_call: .
v_call: TRBV7-9
j_call: TRBJ2-3
cdr3_aa: CASTPEKDTQYF
cdr3_nt: TGTGCCAGCACCCCCGAGAAGGATACGCAGTATTTT

clone_size: once
d_call: .
v_call: TRBV7-9
j_call: TRBJ2-1
cdr3_aa: CASSLGEDRYYNEQFF
cdr3_nt: TGTGCCAGCAGCTTAGGGGAGGACAGGTACTACAATGAGCAGTTCTTC

clone_size: few
d_call: .
v_call: TRBV7-9
j_call: TRBJ2-7
cdr3_aa: CASSLPGTYEQYF
cdr3_nt: TGTGCCAGCAGCTTACCGGGGACCTACGAGCAGTACTTC

clone_size: .
d_call: .
v_call: TRBV9
j_call: TRBJ1-1
cdr3_aa: CASSVGGRLGVNTEAFF
cdr3_nt: TGTGCCAGCAGCGTAGGGGGTCGGCTAGGGGTGAACACTGAAGCTTTCTTT

clone_size: .
d_call: .
v_call: TRBV7-9
j_call: TRBJ1-1
cdr3_aa: CASSLPGSEAFF
cdr3_nt: TGTGCCAGCAGCTTACCAGGCTCTGAAGCTTTCTTT

clone_size: .
d_call: TRBD2
v_call: TRBV4-1
j_call: TRBJ2-7
cdr3_aa: CASSQERSSGGYEQYF
cdr3_nt: TGCGCCAGCAGCCAAGAACGGAGTAGCGGGGGATACGAGCAGTACTTC

clone_size: .
d_call: .
v_call: TRBV11-2
j_call: TRBJ2-3
cdr3_aa: CASSKSGGLSTDTQYF
cdr3_nt: TGTGCCAGCAGCAAATCAGGAGGTCTGAGCACAGATACGCAGTATTTT

clone_size: .
d_call: .
v_call: TRBV29-1
j_call: TRBJ2-7
cdr3_aa: CSVEDRLSSYERYF
cdr3_nt: TGCAGCGTTGAAGACAGACTTAGCTCCTACGAGCGGTACTTC

clone_size: .
d_call: TRBD1
v_call: TRBV13
j_call: TRBJ2-2
cdr3_aa: CASSLALPWTGGTGELFF
cdr3_nt: TGTGCCAGCAGCTTAGCCTTACCATGGACAGGGGGCACCGGGGAGCTGTTTTTT

clone_size: .
d_call: TRBD2
v_call: TRBV29-1
j_call: TRBJ2-3
cdr3_aa: CSANLGLAGGVDTQYF
cdr3_nt: TGCAGCGCTAACTTGGGACTAGCGGGGGGAGTAGATACGCAGTATTTT

clone_size: .
d_call: .
v_call: TRBV7-9
j_call: TRBJ2-3
cdr3_aa: CASSLGLRFGVTQYF
cdr3_nt: TGTGCCAGCAGCTTAGGGTTAAGGTTCGGGGTTACGCAGTATTTT

clone_size: .
d_call: .
v_call: TRBV29-1
j_call: TRBJ2-2
cdr3_aa: CSVEDGNTGELFF
cdr3_nt: TGCAGCGTTGAGGACGGGAACACCGGGGAGCTGTTTTTT

clone_size: .
d_call: .
v_call: TRBV29-1
j_call: TRBJ2-5
cdr3_aa: CSVEKASSFQETQYF
cdr3_nt: TGCAGCGTTGAAAAGGCTAGCTCCTTCCAAGAGACCCAGTACTTC

clone_size: .
d_call: .
v_call: TRBV4-2
j_call: TRBJ2-3
cdr3_aa: CASSQGKTDTQYF
cdr3_nt: TGTGCCAGCAGCCAGGGGAAGACAGATACGCAGTATTTT

clone_size: .
d_call: TRBD1
v_call: TRBV29-1
j_call: TRBJ2-2
cdr3_aa: CSHGQDNTGELFF
cdr3_nt: TGCAGTCACGGACAGGACAACACCGGGGAGCTGTTTTTT

clone_size: once
d_call: .
v_call: TRBV6-6
j_call: TRBJ2-7
cdr3_aa: CASSSYGLPYEQYF
cdr3_nt: TGTGCCAGCTCCTCTTATGGGCTTCCCTACGAGCAGTACTTC

clone_size: .
d_call: .
v_call: TRBV27
j_call: TRBJ2-7
cdr3_aa: CASSPDLSETYEQYF
cdr3_nt: TGTGCCAGCAGTCCCGACCTGTCGGAGACCTACGAGCAGTACTTC

clone_size: .
d_call: TRBD2
v_call: TRBV4-1
j_call: TRBJ2-7
cdr3_aa: CASSQDGLAAYEQYF
cdr3_nt: TGCGCCAGCAGCCAAGATGGACTAGCGGCTTACGAGCAGTACTTC

clone_size: .
d_call: TRBD2
v_call: TRBV6-5
j_call: TRBJ2-3
cdr3_aa: CASSQLAGTTDTQYF
cdr3_nt: TGTGCCAGCAGTCAGCTAGCGGGGACCACAGATACGCAGTATTTT

clone_size: .
d_call: .
v_call: TRBV7-9
j_call: TRBJ2-2
cdr3_aa: CASSLSNREVNTGELFF
cdr3_nt: TGTGCCAGCAGCTTATCCAACAGGGAAGTGAACACCGGGGAGCTGTTTTTT

clone_size: .
d_call: .
v_call: TRBV6-5
j_call: TRBJ2-7
cdr3_aa: CASSYWSGDENEQYF
cdr3_nt: TGTGCCAGCAGTTACTGGTCGGGGGACGAGAACGAGCAGTACTTC

clone_size: .
d_call: .
v_call: TRBV7-2
j_call: TRBJ2-3
cdr3_aa: CASSFYTSDTQYF
cdr3_nt: TGTGCCAGCAGCTTTTACACCTCAGATACGCAGTATTTT

clone_size: .
d_call: .
v_call: TRBV28
j_call: TRBJ2-7
cdr3_aa: CASSFPSREQYF
cdr3_nt: TGTGCCAGCAGTTTCCCGAGTCGCGAGCAGTACTTC

clone_size: .
d_call: .
v_call: TRBV4-2
j_call: TRBJ2-3
cdr3_aa: CASSPDLDTQYF
cdr3_nt: TGTGCCAGCAGCCCCGACTTGGATACGCAGTATTTT

clone_size: .
d_call: TRBD1
v_call: TRBV28
j_call: TRBJ1-1
cdr3_aa: CASSEDRGTEAFF
cdr3_nt: TGTGCCAGCAGTGAGGACAGGGGGACGGAAGCTTTCTTT

clone_size: .
d_call: TRBD1
v_call: TRBV7-9
j_call: TRBJ2-3
cdr3_aa: CASSLGGTASTDTQYF
cdr3_nt: TGTGCCAGCAGCTTAGGTGGGACAGCCAGTACAGATACGCAGTATTTT

clone_size: .
d_call: TRBD1
v_call: TRBV5-4
j_call: TRBJ1-1
cdr3_aa: CASSSQGASTEAFF
cdr3_nt: TGTGCCAGCAGCTCACAGGGGGCGAGCACTGAAGCTTTCTTT

clone_size: .
d_call: TRBD1
v_call: TRBV27
j_call: TRBJ2-2
cdr3_aa: CASSPGTGLLAGELFF
cdr3_nt: TGTGCCAGCAGTCCCGGGACAGGGCTCCTGGCGGGGGAGCTGTTTTTT

clone_size: .
d_call: .
v_call: TRBV7-9
j_call: TRBJ2-4
cdr3_aa: CASSALPEGDANIQYF
cdr3_nt: TGTGCCAGCAGCGCCCTCCCCGAGGGGGACGCAAACATTCAGTACTTC

clone_size: .
d_call: .
v_call: TRBV5-1
j_call: TRBJ2-7
cdr3_aa: CASSLEGHFYEQYF
cdr3_nt: TGCGCCAGCAGCTTGGAGGGACATTTCTACGAGCAGTACTTC